What follows describes a single T cell receptor beta chain. The data belong to a study of T cell repertoires in cytomegalovirus infection. MiXCR, run by TCRdb on the reads, gives a single entry per CDR3 protein. The table lists approximately 150,000 distinct CDR3 sequences, approximately 17% of them singletons. CDR3 length: 16 residues. J gave up 4 bases and V 1 base, and 6 bases lay outside the gene matches. Germline values: CDR1 SGHTA, CDR2 FQGTGA. The sample consisted of CD8+ T cells from PBMCs. The V and J genes are TRBV7-3 and TRBJ2-3; 9 positions match TRBD2. The receptor was isolated from a human donor in good health (CMV status not recorded). Some clones in this sample may be carry-over from other donors' samples. CDR3 in amino acids: CASSLIGGRESDTQYF. For the CDR3, the DNA is TGTGCCAGCAGCTTAATTGGCGGGAGGGAGTCAGATACGCAGTATTTT.